The TCR beta chain described here comes from a study of blood T cell repertoires in COVID-19. The method was immunoSEQ multiplex PCR; TCRdb's version includes in-frame clones alone and lacks a portion of them. The sample shows hundreds of thousands of clones, almost 90% of them seen only once. The receptor's source is a woman aged 18 to 35 with acute COVID-19. Sequenced input: PBMCs or T cells enriched from blood (not recorded which).

The CDR3 is CASSPPHRGGVTEAFF. The CDR3 DNA sequence: TGTGCCAGCAGTCCCCCCCACAGGGGCGGTGTGACTGAAGCTTTCTTT. The chain uses TRBV27 and TRBJ1-1; 7 bases are shared with TRBD1. V was pared by 5 bases and J by 5 bases, with 14 bases of the junction left unmatched. This CDR3 is 16 amino acids long. The germline CDR1 and CDR2 sequences are MNHEY and SMNVEV (reference sequence).